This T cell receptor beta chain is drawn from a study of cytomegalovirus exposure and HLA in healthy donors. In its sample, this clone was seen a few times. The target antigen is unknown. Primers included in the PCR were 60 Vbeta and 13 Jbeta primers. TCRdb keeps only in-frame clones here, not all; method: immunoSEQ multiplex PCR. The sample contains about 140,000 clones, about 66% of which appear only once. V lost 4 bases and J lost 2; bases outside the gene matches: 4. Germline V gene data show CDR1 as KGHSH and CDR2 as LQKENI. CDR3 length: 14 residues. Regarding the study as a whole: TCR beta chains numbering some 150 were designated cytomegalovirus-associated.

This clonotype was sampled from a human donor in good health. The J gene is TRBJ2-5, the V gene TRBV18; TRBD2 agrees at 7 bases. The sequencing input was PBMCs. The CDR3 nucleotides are TGTGCCAGCTCACGTTCGGGGGGTCAAGAGACCCAGTACTTC. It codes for CASSRSGGQETQYF.